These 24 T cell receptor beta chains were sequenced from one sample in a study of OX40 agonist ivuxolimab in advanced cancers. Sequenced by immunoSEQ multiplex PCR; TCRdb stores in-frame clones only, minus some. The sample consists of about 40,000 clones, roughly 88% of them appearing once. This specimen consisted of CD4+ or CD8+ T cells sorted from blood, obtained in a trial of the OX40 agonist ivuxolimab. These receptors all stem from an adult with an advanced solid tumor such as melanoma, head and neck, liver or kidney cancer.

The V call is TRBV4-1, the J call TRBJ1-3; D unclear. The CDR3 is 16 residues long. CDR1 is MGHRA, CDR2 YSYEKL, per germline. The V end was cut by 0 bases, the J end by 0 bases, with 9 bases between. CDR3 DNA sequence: TGCGCCAGCAGCCAAGAATTGGGTCCCTCTGGAAACACCATATATTTT. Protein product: CASSQELGPSGNTIYF.

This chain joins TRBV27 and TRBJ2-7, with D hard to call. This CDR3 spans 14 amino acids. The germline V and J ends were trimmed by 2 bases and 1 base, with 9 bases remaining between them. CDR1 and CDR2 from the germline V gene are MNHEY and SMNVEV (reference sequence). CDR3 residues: CASSLNPNSYEQYF. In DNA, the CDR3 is TGTGCCAGCAGTTTAAACCCGAATTCCTACGAGCAGTACTTC.

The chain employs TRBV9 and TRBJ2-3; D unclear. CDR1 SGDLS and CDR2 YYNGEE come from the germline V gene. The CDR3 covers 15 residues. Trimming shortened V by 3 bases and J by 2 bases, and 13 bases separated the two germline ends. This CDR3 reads CASSAGSFDTDTQYF. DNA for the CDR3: TGTGCCAGCAGCGCAGGATCCTTCGACACAGATACGCAGTATTTT.

In nucleotides, the CDR3 is TGTGCCAGCAGCTTTTCGGGACTAGCGGGTTCAGATACGCAGTATTTT. Its translation: CASSFSGLAGSDTQYF. The chain joins TRBV11-3 to TRBJ2-3; 12 bases match TRBD2. The CDR3 is 16 residues long. Germline CDR1 reads SGHNT; CDR2 reads YENEEA. V was clipped by 3 bases and J by 4 bases; unmatched bases: 5. The complete variable domain, with remaining parts taken from reference TRBV11-3 and TRBJ2-3, reads EAGVVQSPRYKIIEKKQPVAFWCNPISGHNTLYWYLQNLGQGPELLIRYENEEAVDDSQLPKDRFSAERLKGVDSTLKIQPAELGDSAVYLCASSFSGLAGSDTQYFGPGTRLTVL.

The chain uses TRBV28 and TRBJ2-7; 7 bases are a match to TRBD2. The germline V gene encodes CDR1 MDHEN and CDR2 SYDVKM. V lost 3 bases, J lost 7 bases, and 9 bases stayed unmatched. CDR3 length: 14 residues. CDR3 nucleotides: TGTGCCAGCAGTTTCCCCGGCTCCGGGGGGGAGCAGTACTTC. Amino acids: CASSFPGSGGEQYF.

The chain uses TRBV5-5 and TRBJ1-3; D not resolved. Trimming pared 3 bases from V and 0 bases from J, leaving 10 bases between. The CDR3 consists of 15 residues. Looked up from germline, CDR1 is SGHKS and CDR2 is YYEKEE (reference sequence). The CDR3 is CASSYHTTSGNTIYF. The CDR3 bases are TGTGCCAGCAGCTACCACACCACCTCTGGAAACACCATATATTTT.

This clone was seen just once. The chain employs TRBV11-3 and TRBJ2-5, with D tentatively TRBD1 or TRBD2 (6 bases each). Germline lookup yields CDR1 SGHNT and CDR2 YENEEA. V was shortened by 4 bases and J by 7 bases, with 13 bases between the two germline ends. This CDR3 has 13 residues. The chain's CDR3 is CASSYTEGGTQYF. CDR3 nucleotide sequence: TGTGCCAGCAGCTATACAGAGGGGGGGACCCAGTACTTC.

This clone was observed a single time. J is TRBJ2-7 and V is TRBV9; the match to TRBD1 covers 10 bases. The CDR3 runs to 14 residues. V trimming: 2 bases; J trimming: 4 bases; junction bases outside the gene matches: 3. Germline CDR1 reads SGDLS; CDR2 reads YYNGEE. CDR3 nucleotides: TGTGCCAGCAGCGTTTCGGGACAGGGGTACGAGCAGTACTTC. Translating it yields CASSVSGQGYEQYF.

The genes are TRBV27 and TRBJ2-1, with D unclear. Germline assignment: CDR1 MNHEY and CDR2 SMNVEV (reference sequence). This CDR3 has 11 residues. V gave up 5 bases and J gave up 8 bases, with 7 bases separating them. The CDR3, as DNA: TGTGCCAGCAGTCAGCAGGATGAGCAGTTCTTC. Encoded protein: CASSQQDEQFF.

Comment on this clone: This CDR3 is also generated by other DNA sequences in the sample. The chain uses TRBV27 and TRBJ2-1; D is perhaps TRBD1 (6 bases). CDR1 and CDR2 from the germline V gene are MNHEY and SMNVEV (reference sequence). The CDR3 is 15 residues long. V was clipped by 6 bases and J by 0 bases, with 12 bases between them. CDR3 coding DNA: TGTGCCAGCAGGGCAGGGACAAGCTCCTACAATGAGCAGTTCTTC. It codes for CASRAGTSSYNEQFF.

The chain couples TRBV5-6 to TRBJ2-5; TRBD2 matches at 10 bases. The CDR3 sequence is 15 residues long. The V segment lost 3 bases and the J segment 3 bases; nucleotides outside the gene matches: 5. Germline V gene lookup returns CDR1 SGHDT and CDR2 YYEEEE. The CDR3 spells CASSWKGLAEETQYF. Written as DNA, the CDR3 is TGTGCCAGCAGCTGGAAAGGACTAGCGGAAGAGACCCAGTACTTC.

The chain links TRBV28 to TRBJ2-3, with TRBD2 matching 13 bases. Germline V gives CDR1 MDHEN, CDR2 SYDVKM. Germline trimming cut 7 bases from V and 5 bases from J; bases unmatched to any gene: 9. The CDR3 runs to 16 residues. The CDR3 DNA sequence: TGTGCCAGCACCGTAGGACTAGCGGGAGTAGGAGATACGCAGTATTTT. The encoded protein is CASTVGLAGVGDTQYF.

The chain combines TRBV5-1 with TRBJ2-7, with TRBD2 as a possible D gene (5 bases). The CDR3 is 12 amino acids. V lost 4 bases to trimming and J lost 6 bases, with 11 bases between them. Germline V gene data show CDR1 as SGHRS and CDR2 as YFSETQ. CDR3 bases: TGCGCCAGCAGCCCGATAAGCGGCGAGCAGTACTTC. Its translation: CASSPISGEQYF.

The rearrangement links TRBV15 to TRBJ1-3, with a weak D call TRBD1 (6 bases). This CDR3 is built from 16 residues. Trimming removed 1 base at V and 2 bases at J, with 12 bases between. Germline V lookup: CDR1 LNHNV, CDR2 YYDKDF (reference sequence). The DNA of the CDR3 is TGTGCCACCAGCAGAGTACAGGGCATCGCTGGAAACACCATATATTTT. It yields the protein CATSRVQGIAGNTIYF.

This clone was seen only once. In nucleotides, the CDR3 is TGTGCCAGCAGTTCCTCGGGAGGGGAGGAGCAGTTCTTC. Translated: CASSSSGGEEQFF. This chain joins TRBV7-9 and TRBJ2-1, with TRBD2 matching 8 bases. The CDR3 extends over 13 amino acids. The ends lost 6 bases at V and 10 bases at J; junction bases unmatched: 8. The germline V gene encodes CDR1 SEHNR and CDR2 FQNEAQ (reference sequence). Together with reference TRBV7-9 and TRBJ2-1, the CDR3 gives the full variable domain: DTGVSQNPRHKITKRGQNVTFRCDPISEHNRLYWYRQTLGQGPEFLTYFQNEAQLEKSRLLSDRFSAERPKGSFSTLEIQRTEQGDSAMYLCASSSSGGEEQFFGPGTRLTVL.

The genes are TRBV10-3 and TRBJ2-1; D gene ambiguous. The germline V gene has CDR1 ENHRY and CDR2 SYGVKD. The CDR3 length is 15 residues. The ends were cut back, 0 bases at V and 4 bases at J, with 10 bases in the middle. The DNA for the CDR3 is TGTGCCATCAGTGAGTCGAGACACCAATACAATGAGCAGTTCTTC. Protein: CAISESRHQYNEQFF.

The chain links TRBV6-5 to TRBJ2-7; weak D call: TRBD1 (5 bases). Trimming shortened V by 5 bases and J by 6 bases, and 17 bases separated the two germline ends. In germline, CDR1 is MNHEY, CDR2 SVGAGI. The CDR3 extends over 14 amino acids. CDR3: CASSPQGLGFEQYF. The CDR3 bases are TGTGCCAGCAGTCCGCAGGGTCTGGGCTTCGAGCAGTACTTC.

The CDR3 nucleotides are TGTGCCAGCAGTTTATCCCCAAACCCCTACGAGCAGTACTTC. Protein sequence: CASSLSPNPYEQYF. The chain links TRBV27 to TRBJ2-7; D remains unclear. Trimming removed 0 bases at V and 2 bases at J, with 8 bases between. From germline, CDR1 is MNHEY and CDR2 SMNVEV (reference sequence). The CDR3 runs 14 residues.

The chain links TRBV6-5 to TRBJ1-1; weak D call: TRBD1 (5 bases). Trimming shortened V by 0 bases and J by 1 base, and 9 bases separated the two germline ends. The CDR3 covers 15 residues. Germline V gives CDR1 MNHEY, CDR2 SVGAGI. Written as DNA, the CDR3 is TGTGCCAGCAGTTACTCCCGACAGCCGAACACTGAAGCTTTCTTT. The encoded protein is CASSYSRQPNTEAFF.

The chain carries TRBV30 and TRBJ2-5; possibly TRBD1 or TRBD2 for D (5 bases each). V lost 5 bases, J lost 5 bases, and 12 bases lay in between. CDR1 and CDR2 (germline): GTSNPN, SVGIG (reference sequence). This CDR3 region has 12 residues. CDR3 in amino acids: CAWRWGGETQYF. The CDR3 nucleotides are TGTGCCTGGCGATGGGGCGGGGAGACCCAGTACTTC.

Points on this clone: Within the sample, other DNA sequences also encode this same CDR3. The CDR3 loop is CASSLEGNSNQPQHF. CDR3 nucleotides: TGTGCCAGCAGCTTAGAAGGGAATAGCAATCAGCCCCAGCATTTT. The chain carries TRBV7-8 and TRBJ1-5; D is unclear. V dropped 1 base and J dropped 0 bases, with 7 bases sitting between them. CDR3 size: 15 residues. The germline V gene has CDR1 SGHVS and CDR2 FQNEAQ.

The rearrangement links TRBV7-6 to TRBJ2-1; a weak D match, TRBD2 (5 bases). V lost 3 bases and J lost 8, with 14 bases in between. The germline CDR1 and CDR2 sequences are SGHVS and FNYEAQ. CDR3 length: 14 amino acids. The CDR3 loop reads CASSFYPGTHEQFF. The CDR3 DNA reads TGTGCCAGCAGCTTTTATCCGGGAACACATGAGCAGTTCTTC.

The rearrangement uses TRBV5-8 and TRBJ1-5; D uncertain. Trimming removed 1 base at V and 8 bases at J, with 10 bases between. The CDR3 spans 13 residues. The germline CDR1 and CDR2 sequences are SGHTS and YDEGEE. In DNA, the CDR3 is TGTGCCAGCAGCTTGAGAGGGATTGAGCCCCAGCATTTT. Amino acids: CASSLRGIEPQHF. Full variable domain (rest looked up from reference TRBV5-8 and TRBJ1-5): EAGVTQSPTHLIKTRGQQATLRCSPISGHTSVYWYQQALGLGLQFLLWYDEGEERNRGNFPPRFSGRQFPNYSSELNVNALELEDSALYLCASSLRGIEPQHFGDGTRLSIL.

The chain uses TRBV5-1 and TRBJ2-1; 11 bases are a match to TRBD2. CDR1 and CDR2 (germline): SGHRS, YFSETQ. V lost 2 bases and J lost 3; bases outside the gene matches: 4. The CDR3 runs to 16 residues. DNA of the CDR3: TGCGCCAGCAGCTTCGGGACTAGCGGCATCTACAATGAGCAGTTCTTC. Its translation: CASSFGTSGIYNEQFF.